This T cell receptor beta chain was identified during a study of T cells in Graves' hyperthyroidism and ophthalmopathy. Amplification yielded TCR beta CDR3 regions, with RNA transcripts as the source. Primed by the HTBI set, a first-round RT-PCR was run on the TCR CDR3. MiXCR, applied by TCRdb to the multiplex PCR reads, yields one record per CDR3 protein. Here the sample spans fewer than 900,000 distinct CDR3 sequences, roughly 15% being singletons. Many counts were recorded for this clonotype. The antigen is unknown. Overall study findings and caveats: Blood also carried most thyroid clonotypes expanded above 0.001.

V was pared by 2 bases and J by 5 bases, with 12 bases between. This CDR3 spans 14 amino acids. CDR1 KGHSH and CDR2 LQKENI come from the germline V gene. Sample: blood. This clonotype was obtained from a man younger than 30 with Graves' hyperthyroidism. The chain uses TRBV18 and TRBJ2-5; D remains ambiguous. This CDR3 is CASSPGELSETQYF. The CDR3 region has the DNA TGTGCCAGCTCACCAGGAGAACTATCGGAGACCCAGTACTTC.